Below are 10 T cell receptor beta chains sequenced from a single sample in a study of cytomegalovirus exposure and HLA in healthy donors (dated by TCRdb to the late 2010s). Libraries came from the immunoSEQ multiplex PCR assay. A mixture of 60 forward primers for TCR Vbeta segments and 13 reverse primers for TCR Jbeta segments was used in the multiplex PCR. TCRdb re-hosts the immuneACCESS table, in-frame sequences only. Its copies lack some clones; in the studies checked, an unresolved V gene accounts for under half of them, and the cause for the rest is not known. The sample table contains some 150,000 clones; only one count was recorded for roughly 73% of them. About 3.1% of the sample rests with the top ten. Sequenced sample: PBMCs. These receptors were taken from a man aged 35 to 55 in good health and CMV-seronegative.

The gene calls are TRBV28 and TRBJ2-2; maybe TRBD2 (6 bases). The V gene lost 7 bases and the J gene lost 5 bases, with 11 bases spanning the gap. The length of the CDR3 is 13 residues. Germline assignment: CDR1 MDHEN and CDR2 SYDVKM. The chain's CDR3 is CASTRRGTGELFF. The CDR3 DNA reads as TGTGCCAGCACGAGGCGGGGAACCGGGGAGCTGTTTTTT.

The chain uses TRBV14 and TRBJ2-1, with TRBD2 identical over 14 bases. Germline CDR1 and CDR2: SGHDN and FVKESK. The V and J ends lost 2 bases and 0 bases, in that order; junction bases with no gene match: 6. The CDR3 is made up of 19 amino acids. CDR3 in amino acids: CASSQPGTSGGFSYNEQFF. CDR3 sequence (DNA): TGTGCCAGCAGCCAACCGGGGACTAGCGGGGGTTTCTCCTACAATGAGCAGTTCTTC.

The genes are TRBV5-1 and TRBJ1-4, with TRBD1 identical over 8 bases. The germline CDR1 and CDR2 sequences are SGHRS and YFSETQ. Trimming took 2 bases from V and 7 from J; bases not matched to a gene: 10. The CDR3 length is 16 residues. The CDR3, as DNA: TGCGCCAGCAGCTTCGAACCCGACAGGGGAAGTGAAAAACTGTTTTTT. Its translation: CASSFEPDRGSEKLFF.

The gene calls are TRBV4-1 and TRBJ2-4, with a tentative D call TRBD2 (7 bases). The CDR3 contains 16 residues. V lost 4 bases, J lost 0 bases, and 13 bases lay in between. The V gene's germline CDR1 is MGHRA and CDR2 YSYEKL. The CDR3 loop reads CASSLPGGSAKNIQYF. The CDR3 DNA reads TGCGCCAGCAGCCTCCCGGGGGGCTCAGCCAAAAACATTCAGTACTTC.

This sequence joins TRBV7-2 and TRBJ1-2; D not certain. V was cut by 5 bases and J by 7 bases, with 23 bases left in between. Per germline, CDR1 SGHTA and CDR2 FQGNSA. CDR3 length: 16 residues. The DNA of the CDR3 is TGTGCCAGCAGCCCAGAGAACTACGCATTTTCCTCTGGCTACACCTTC. Translation: CASSPENYAFSSGYTF.

This chain connects TRBV6-5 to TRBJ2-7, with a weak D call TRBD1 (5 bases). Trimming shortened V by 6 bases and J by 2 bases, and 8 bases separated the two germline ends. There are 12 residues in the CDR3. Germline V gene sequence: CDR1 MNHEY, CDR2 SVGAGI. The CDR3 coding sequence is TGTGCCAGCAGAGACAGAGCCTACGAGCAGTACTTC. Translation gives CASRDRAYEQYF.

This clone was counted once. One end of the junction varies from germline; a read error may be responsible. The chain is built from TRBV7-9 and TRBJ2-2; D is undetermined. Germline CDR1 SEHNR, CDR2 FQNEAQ (reference sequence). The CDR3 has 11 amino acids. CDR3 sequence: CSSHTTGELFF. CDR3 DNA: TGTTCCAGCCACACCACCGGGGAGCTGTTTTTT. The full variable domain, rest sourced from reference TRBV7-9 and TRBJ2-2, is DTGVSQNPRHKITKRGQNVTFRCDPISEHNRLYWYRQTLGQGPEFLTYFQNEAQLEKSRLLSDRFSAERPKGSFSTLEIQRTEQGDSAMYLCSSHTTGELFFGEGSRLTVL.

J is TRBJ1-2 and V is TRBV7-2; no firm D call. Trimming left V 0 bases short and J 7 bases short, with 21 bases between. There are 17 residues in the CDR3. Germline CDR1 and CDR2: SGHTA and FQGNSA. The DNA for the CDR3 is TGTGCCAGCAGCTTAGCTCCTGCCCGTCAGGTTCGGGGTGGCTACACCTTC. Translating it yields CASSLAPARQVRGGYTF.

CDR3 sequence reads: CASSLRQNTEAFF. CDR3 DNA: TGTGCCAGCAGCCTCAGACAGAACACTGAAGCTTTCTTT. The V call is TRBV7-3, the J call TRBJ1-1; D is unclear. The CDR3 is 13 amino acids. Germline CDR1 is SGHTA and CDR2 is FQGTGA. Trimming shortened V by 5 bases and J by 1 base, and 8 bases separated the two germline ends.

The chain has TRBV11-2 and TRBJ2-5; 10 bases align to TRBD2. V was clipped by 1 base and J by 2 bases; unmatched bases: 7. Looked up from germline, CDR1 is SGHAT and CDR2 is FQNNGV. The CDR3 length is 17 residues. The CDR3 region has the DNA TGTGCCAGCAGCTTAGGCGCTAGCGGGGGCCAACAAGAGACCCAGTACTTC. This translates into CASSLGASGGQQETQYF. The complete variable domain, with remaining parts taken from reference TRBV11-2 and TRBJ2-5, reads EAGVAQSPRYKIIEKRQSVAFWCNPISGHATLYWYQQILGQGPKLLIQFQNNGVVDDSQLPKDRFSAERLKGVDSTLKIQPAKLEDSAVYLCASSLGASGGQQETQYFGPGTRLLVL.